This T cell receptor (beta chain) was observed in a study of PD-1 blockade in mismatch repair-deficient tumors. At the level of the study: Enrolled about 2012-2017, patients had progressing, pretreated mismatch repair-deficient cancers of over nine types.

Mismatch repair deficiency was confirmed in all patients, by PCR or immunohistochemistry. Germline lookup yields CDR1 SNHLY and CDR2 FYNNEI. V was clipped by 5 bases and J by 8 bases, with 7 bases between them. This CDR3 comprises 11 residues. Here immunoSEQ multiplex PCR was the method, and the copy in TCRdb shows in-frame clones only, minus some. The sample has over 75,000 clones; roughly 80% are singletons. This chain joins TRBV2 and TRBJ2-1; no clear D gene. Sample: peripheral blood, taken 12 weeks after starting pembrolizumab. The source of this sequence is an adult with mismatch repair-deficient cancer. DNA of the CDR3: TGTGCCAGCAGTCCTTACGATGAGCAGTTCTTC. As protein: CASSPYDEQFF.